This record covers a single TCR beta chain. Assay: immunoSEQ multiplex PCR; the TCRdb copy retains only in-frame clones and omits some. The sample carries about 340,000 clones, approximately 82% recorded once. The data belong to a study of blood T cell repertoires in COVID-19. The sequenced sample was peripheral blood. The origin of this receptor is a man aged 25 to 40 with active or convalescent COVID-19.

The CDR3 sequence: CASIRQGQGYTF. For the CDR3, the DNA is TGTGCCAGCATCCGACAGGGGCAAGGCTACACCTTC. The rearrangement uses TRBV11-2 and TRBJ1-2; 8 bases map to TRBD1. The ends lost 7 bases at V and 8 bases at J; junction bases unmatched: 6. The germline CDR1 and CDR2 sequences are SGHAT and FQNNGV. The CDR3 consists of 12 residues.